Sequencing of this T cell receptor (beta chain) was carried out in a study of cytomegalovirus exposure and HLA in healthy donors. 13 Jbeta primers and 60 Vbeta primers were used for the PCR. Profiling relied on immunoSEQ multiplex PCR, and the TCRdb table lists in-frame clones only, not all of them. Of about 200,000 clones listed, around nine tenths are singletons. Findings of the study overall: Clonal expansion, a later analysis showed, was greater in HLA-associated TCR beta chains than in equally common others. An analysis done earlier found most TCR beta V segments productive about 87% or about 30% of the time.

To note about this clone: Its target is not known.

Germline CDR1 MNHNS, CDR2 SASEGT. This CDR3 has 14 amino acids. Trimming stripped 1 base from V and 4 bases from J, with 10 bases between. Sequencing input: PBMCs. The TCR sequence derives from a woman in her 30s in good health and CMV-seronegative. The rearrangement uses TRBV6-1 and TRBJ2-5; D is perhaps TRBD2 (6 bases). In DNA form, the CDR3 reads TGTGCCAGCAGTGAAGGGAGGGGACGAGAGACCCAGTACTTC. Translating it yields CASSEGRGRETQYF.